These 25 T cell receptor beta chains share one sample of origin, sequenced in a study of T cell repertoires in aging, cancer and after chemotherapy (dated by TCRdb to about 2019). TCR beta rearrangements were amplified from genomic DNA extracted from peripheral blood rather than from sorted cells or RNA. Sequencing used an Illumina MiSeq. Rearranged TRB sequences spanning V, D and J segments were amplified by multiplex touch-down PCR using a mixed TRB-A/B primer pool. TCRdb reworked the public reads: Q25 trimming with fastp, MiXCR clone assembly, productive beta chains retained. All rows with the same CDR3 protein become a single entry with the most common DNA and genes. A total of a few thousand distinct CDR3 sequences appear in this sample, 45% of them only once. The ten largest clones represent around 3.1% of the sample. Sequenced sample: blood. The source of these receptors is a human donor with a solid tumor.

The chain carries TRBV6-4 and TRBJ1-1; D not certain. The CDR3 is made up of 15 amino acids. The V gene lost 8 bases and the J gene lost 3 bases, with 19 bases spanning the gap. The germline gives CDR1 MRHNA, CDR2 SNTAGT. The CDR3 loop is CASGRKGKGYTEAFF. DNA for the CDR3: TGTGCCAGCGGGAGAAAAGGTAAGGGCTACACTGAAGCTTTCTTT.

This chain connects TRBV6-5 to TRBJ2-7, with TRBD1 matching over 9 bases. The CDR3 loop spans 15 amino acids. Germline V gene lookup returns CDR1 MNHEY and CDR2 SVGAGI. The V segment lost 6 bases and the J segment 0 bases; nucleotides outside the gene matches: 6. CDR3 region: CASRRAGQGSYEQYF. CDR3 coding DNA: TGTGCCAGCAGGCGAGCGGGACAGGGCTCCTACGAGCAGTACTTC.

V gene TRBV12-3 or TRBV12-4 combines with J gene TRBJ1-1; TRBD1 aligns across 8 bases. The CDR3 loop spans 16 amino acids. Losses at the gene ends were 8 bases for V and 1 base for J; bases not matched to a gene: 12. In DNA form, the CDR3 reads TGTGCCAGCCACCCGGACAGGGCAACCCCGAACACTGAAGCTTTCTTT. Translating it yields CASHPDRATPNTEAFF.

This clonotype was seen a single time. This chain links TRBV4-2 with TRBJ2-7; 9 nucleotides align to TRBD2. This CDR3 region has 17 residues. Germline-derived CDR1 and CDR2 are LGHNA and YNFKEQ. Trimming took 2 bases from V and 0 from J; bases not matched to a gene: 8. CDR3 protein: CASSQIPAGGSSYEQYF. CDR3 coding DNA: TGTGCCAGCAGCCAAATACCAGCGGGAGGAAGCTCCTACGAGCAGTACTTC.

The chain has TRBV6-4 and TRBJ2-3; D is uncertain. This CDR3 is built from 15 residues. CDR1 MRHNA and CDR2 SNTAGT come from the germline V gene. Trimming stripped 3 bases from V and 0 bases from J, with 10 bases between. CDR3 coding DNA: TGTGCCAGCAGTGAGTCGGACGTCAGCACAGATACGCAGTATTTT. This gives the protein CASSESDVSTDTQYF.

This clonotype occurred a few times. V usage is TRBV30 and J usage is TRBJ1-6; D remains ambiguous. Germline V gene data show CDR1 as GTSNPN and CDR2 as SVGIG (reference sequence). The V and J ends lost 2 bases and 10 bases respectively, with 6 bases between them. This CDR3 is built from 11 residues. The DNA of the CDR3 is TGTGCCTGGAGTAGTGGGTCACCCCTCCACTTT. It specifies CAWSSGSPLHF.

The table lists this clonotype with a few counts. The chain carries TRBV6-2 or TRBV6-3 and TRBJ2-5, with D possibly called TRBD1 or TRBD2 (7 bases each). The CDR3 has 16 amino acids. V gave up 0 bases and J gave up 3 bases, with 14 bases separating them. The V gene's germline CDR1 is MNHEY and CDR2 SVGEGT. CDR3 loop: CASSYSRGGGEETQYF. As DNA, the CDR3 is TGTGCCAGCAGTTACTCGAGGGGAGGGGGCGAAGAGACCCAGTACTTC.

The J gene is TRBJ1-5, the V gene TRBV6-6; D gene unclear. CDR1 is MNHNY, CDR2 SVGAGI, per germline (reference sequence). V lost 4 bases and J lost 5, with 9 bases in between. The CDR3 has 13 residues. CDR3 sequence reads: CASSSKLDQPQHF. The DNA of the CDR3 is TGTGCCAGCAGTTCCAAGTTGGATCAGCCCCAGCATTTT.

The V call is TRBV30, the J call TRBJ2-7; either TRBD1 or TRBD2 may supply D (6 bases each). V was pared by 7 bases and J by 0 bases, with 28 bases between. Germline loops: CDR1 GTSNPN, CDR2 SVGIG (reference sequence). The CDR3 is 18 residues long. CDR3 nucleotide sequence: TGTGCCTCATTGGGGGGCAGGGACACGTCGAGAGGCTCCTACGAGCAGTACTTC. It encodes CASLGGRDTSRGSYEQYF. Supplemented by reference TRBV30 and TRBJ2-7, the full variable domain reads SQTIHQWPATLVQPVGSPLSLECTVEGTSNPNLYWYRQAAGRGLQLLFYSVGIGQISSEVPQNLSASRPQDRQFILSSKKLLLSDSGFYLCASLGGRDTSRGSYEQYFGPGTRLTVT.

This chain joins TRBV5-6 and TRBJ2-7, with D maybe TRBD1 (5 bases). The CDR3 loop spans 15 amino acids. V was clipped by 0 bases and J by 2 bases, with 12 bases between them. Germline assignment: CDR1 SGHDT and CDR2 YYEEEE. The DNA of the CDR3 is TGTGCCAGCAGCTTGGAATCAGGGCGCACCTACGAGCAGTACTTC. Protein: CASSLESGRTYEQYF.

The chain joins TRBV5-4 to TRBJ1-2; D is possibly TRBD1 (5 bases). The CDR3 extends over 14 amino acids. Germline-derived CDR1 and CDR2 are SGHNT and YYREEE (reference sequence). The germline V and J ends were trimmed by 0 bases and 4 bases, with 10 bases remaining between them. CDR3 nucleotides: TGTGCCAGCAGCTTGGTTGGGGGGACCTATGGCTACACCTTC. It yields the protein CASSLVGGTYGYTF.

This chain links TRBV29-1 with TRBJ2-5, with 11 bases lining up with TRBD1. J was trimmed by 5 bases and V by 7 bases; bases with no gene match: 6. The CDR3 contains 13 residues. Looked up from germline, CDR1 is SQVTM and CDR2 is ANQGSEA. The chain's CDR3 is CSARTGGSETQYF. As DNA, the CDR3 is TGCAGCGCAAGGACAGGGGGCAGTGAGACCCAGTACTTC.

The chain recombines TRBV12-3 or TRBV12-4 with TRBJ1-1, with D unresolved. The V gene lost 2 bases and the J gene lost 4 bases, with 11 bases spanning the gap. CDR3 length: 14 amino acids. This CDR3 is CASSLMVRGTEAFF. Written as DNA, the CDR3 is TGTGCCAGCAGTTTAATGGTCCGGGGCACTGAAGCTTTCTTT.

In nucleotides, the CDR3 is TGCGCCAGCAGCACTCGACAGGGGGCTTACGAGCAGTACTTC. Protein product: CASSTRQGAYEQYF. This chain connects TRBV4-3 to TRBJ2-7; 10 nucleotides line up with TRBD1. Germline CDR1 and CDR2: LGHNA and YSLEER. The V and J ends lost 5 bases and 4 bases, in that order; junction bases with no gene match: 5. This CDR3 has 14 amino acids.

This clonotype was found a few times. CDR3: CASSVRTRTMSGELFF. The CDR3, as DNA: TGTGCCAGCAGTGTCCGGACTAGAACGATGTCCGGGGAGCTGTTTTTT. This chain uses TRBV12-3 or TRBV12-4 with TRBJ2-2, with 7 bases that match TRBD2. The CDR3 covers 16 residues. V lost 5 bases, J lost 6 bases, and 12 bases stayed unmatched.

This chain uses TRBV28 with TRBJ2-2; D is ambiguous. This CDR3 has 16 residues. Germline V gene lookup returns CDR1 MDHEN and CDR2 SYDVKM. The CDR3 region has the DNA TGTGCAATCACCCCTTCTAGGACCGCGAACACCGGGGAGCTGTTTTTT. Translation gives CAITPSRTANTGELFF.

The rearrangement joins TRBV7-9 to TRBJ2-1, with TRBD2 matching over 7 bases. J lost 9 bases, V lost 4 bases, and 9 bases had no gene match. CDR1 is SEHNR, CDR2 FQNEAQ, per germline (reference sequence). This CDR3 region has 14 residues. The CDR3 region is CASSWTRRTSEQFF. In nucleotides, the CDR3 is TGTGCCAGCAGCTGGACTAGACGGACTAGTGAGCAGTTCTTC.

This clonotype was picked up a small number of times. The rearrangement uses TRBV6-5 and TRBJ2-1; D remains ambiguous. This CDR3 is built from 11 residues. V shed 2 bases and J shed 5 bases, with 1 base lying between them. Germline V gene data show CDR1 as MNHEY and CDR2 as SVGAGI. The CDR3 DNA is TGTGCCAGCAGTTACAACAATGAGCAGTTCTTC. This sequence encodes CASSYNNEQFF.

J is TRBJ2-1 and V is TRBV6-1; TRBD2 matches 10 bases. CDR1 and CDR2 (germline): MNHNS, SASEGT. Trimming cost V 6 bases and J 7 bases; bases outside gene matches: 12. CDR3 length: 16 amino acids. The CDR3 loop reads CASSFSGRARLNEQFF. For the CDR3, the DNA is TGTGCCAGCAGCTTCAGCGGGAGGGCTAGGTTGAATGAGCAGTTCTTC.

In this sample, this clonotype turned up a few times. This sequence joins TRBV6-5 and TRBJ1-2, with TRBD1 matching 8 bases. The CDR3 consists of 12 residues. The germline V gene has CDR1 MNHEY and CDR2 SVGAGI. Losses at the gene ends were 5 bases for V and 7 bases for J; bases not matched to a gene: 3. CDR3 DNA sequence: TGTGCCAGCAGTCGACAGGGGATTGGCTACACCTTC. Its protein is CASSRQGIGYTF.

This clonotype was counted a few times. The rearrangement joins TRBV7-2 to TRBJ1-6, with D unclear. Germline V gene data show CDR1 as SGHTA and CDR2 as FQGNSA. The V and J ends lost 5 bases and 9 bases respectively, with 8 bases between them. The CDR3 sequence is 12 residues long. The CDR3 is CASSAPSSPLHF. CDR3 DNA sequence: TGTGCCAGCAGCGCCCCGAGTTCACCCCTCCACTTT.

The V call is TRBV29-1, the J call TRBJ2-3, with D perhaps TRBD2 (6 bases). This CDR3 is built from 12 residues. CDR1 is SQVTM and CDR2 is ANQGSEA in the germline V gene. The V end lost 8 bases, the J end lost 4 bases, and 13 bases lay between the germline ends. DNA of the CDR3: TGCAGCAGTCAGGAGGGATCAGATACGCAGTATTTT. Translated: CSSQEGSDTQYF.

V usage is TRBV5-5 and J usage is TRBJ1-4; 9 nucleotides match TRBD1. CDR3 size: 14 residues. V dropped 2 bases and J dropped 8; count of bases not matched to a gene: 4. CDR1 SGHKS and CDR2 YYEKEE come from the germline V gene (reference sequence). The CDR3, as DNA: TGTGCCAGCAGCTTCCCCGGGACAGGGGAAAAACTGTTTTTT. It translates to CASSFPGTGEKLFF.

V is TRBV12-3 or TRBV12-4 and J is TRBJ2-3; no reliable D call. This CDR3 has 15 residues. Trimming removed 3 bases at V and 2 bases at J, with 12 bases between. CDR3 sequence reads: CASSFWDSLTDTQYF. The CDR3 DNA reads TGTGCCAGCAGTTTTTGGGATTCCCTCACAGATACGCAGTATTTT.

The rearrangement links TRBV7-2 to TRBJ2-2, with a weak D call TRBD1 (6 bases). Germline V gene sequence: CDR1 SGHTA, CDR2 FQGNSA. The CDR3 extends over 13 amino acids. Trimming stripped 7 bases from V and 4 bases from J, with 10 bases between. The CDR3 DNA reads TGTGCCAGCACCTACAGGGTCACCGGGGAGCTGTTTTTT. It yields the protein CASTYRVTGELFF.